This TCR beta chain derives from a study of T cells in localized non-small cell lung cancer. Study findings and constraints: In uninvolved adjacent lung, T cell clonality reached its highest value, exceeding tumor. There were a median about 53 of the top 100 tumor clones appearing in adjacent lung. Sequence data derive from only one tumor region, so heterogeneity remains possible. Among blood samples, higher T cell density accompanied longer overall survival.

This CDR3 has 11 residues. Looked up from germline, CDR1 is SGHDT and CDR2 is YYEEEE. The V and J ends lost 2 bases and 8 bases respectively, with 7 bases between them. The repertoire was sequenced with immunoSEQ multiplex PCR; TCRdb's copy has only in-frame clones and lacks some. The table lists 20,000 to 25,000 clones, about nine tenths of them singletons, with 12% in the top ten. This clone was seen a few times. Antigen unknown. The material was PBMCs, obtained before any cancer treatment. This receptor was identified in a man between 40 and 70 years old with stage II squamous cell lung carcinoma. The chain uses TRBV5-6 and TRBJ1-1, with D possibly TRBD1 on 5 matching bases. CDR3 DNA: TGTGCCAGCAGCTTCGCAGGGGAAGCTTTCTTT. This gives the protein CASSFAGEAFF.